Given below is one T cell receptor beta chain in context. Its matching antigen is unknown. These data are taken from a study of graft-versus-host responses after intestinal transplantation. Study information: Transplant recipients had multivisceral, liver-intestinal, or isolated intestinal grafts. Among the recipients, all got anti-thymocyte globulin induction and then tacrolimus and steroids for 3 to 4 years.

V lost 8 bases and J lost 3, with 20 bases in between. CDR3 length: 15 amino acids. CDR1 is MNHEY and CDR2 is SVGAGI in the germline V gene. This table comes from immunoSEQ multiplex PCR, and its TCRdb copy is limited to in-frame clones, with some not included. The repertoire holds tens of thousands of clones, with around 92% as singletons. Study-wide points: The recipient marrow held GvH clones, and some of them showed up first in ileum or blood. High graft-versus-host to host-versus-graft clonal ratios were found in allografts of patients who had graft-donor T cell macrochimerism.

The sequencing here drew on PBMCs, taken 98 days after intestinal transplantation. The clonotype comes from a human patient who received an intestinal transplant, so some T cells may come from the graft donor. This chain links TRBV6-5 with TRBJ2-7, with D possibly TRBD2 on 6 matching bases. This CDR3 reads CASQTEGLVYYEQYF. The CDR3 coding sequence is TGTGCCAGCCAGACGGAGGGTTTGGTCTACTACGAGCAGTACTTC.